This T cell receptor beta chain stems from a study of OX40 agonist ivuxolimab in advanced cancers. Overall study context: The patients' treatment was ivuxolimab, an agonistic anti-OX40 (CD134) antibody.

Here immunoSEQ multiplex PCR was the method, and the copy in TCRdb shows in-frame clones only, minus some. The table records around 80,000 clones, 85% of them present only once. On this clone: Its antigen is unknown.

Looked up from germline, CDR1 is SGHRS and CDR2 is YFSETQ. V lost 1 base to trimming and J lost 7 bases, with 14 bases between them. This CDR3 has 14 residues. Overall study findings and caveats: Expanded clones belonging to CD8+ T cells outnumbered, on average, those of CD4+. Expanded peripheral T cells had an undetermined antigen specificity.

The clonotype was recovered from an adult with an advanced solid tumor such as melanoma, head and neck, liver or kidney cancer. V gene TRBV5-1 combines with J gene TRBJ1-1, with D perhaps matching TRBD1 (6 bases). The starting material was CD4+ or CD8+ T cells sorted from blood, obtained in a trial of the OX40 agonist ivuxolimab. The CDR3 sequence: CASSLWGDTREAFF. DNA of the CDR3: TGCGCCAGCAGCTTGTGGGGGGACACCCGTGAAGCTTTCTTT.